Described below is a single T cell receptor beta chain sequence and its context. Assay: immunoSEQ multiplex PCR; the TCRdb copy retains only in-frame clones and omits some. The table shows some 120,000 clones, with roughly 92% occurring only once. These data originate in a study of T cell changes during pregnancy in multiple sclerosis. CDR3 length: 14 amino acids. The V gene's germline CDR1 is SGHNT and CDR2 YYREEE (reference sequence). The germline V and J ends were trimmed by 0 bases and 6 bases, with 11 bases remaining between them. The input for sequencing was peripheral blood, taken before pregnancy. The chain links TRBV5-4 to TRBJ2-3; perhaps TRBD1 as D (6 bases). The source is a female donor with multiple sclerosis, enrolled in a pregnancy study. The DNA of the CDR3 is TGTGCCAGCAGCTTGGAACAGGGCAGGGATACGCAGTATTTT. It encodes CASSLEQGRDTQYF.